This T cell receptor (beta chain) was found in a study of T cells in Graves' hyperthyroidism and ophthalmopathy. PBMCs were sourced from roughly 9.7 ml fresh peripheral blood. Germline lookup yields CDR1 MNHEY and CDR2 SVGAGI. The CDR3 runs 15 residues. Trimming pared 4 bases from V and 0 bases from J, leaving 11 bases between. TCR beta CDR3 region amplification was performed from RNA transcripts. With the HTBI primer set, the TCR CDR3 went through a first round of RT-PCR. TCRdb reanalysed the multiplex PCR reads using MiXCR and keeps one entry per CDR3 protein. The data hold about 700,000 distinct CDR3 sequences, with approximately 15% observed a single time. This clonotype was counted many times.

Sequenced material: blood. V usage is TRBV6-5 and J usage is TRBJ2-3, with D perhaps TRBD2 (5 bases). The TCR sequence derives from a woman aged 18 to 35 with Graves' hyperthyroidism. The CDR3 region is CASSLPRTSTDTQYF. As DNA, the CDR3 is TGTGCCAGCAGTTTACCGAGGACTAGCACAGATACGCAGTATTTT.